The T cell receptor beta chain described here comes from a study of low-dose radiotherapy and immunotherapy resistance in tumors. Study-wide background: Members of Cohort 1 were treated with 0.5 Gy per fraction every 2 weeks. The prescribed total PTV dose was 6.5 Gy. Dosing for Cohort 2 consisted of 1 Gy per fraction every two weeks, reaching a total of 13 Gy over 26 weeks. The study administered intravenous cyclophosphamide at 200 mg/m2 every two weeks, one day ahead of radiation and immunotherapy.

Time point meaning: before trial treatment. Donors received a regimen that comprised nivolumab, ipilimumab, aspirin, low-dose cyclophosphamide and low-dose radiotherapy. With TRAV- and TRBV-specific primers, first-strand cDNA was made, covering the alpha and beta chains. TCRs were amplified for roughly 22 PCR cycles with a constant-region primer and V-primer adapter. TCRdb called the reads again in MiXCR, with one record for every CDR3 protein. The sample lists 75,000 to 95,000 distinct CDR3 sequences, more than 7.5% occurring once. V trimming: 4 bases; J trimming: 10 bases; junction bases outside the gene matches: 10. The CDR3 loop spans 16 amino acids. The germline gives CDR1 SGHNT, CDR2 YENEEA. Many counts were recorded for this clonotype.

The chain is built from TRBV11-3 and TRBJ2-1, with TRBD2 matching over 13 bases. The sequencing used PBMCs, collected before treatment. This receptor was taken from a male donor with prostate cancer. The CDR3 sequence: CASSYRGLAGEEEQFF. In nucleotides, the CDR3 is TGTGCCAGCAGCTATCGAGGACTAGCGGGAGAAGAAGAGCAGTTCTTC.